These 30 T cell receptor beta chains originate from one sample sequenced in a study of T cell responses to AZD1222 COVID-19 vaccine (dated by TCRdb to the early 2020s). Library preparation was by the immunoSEQ multiplex PCR assay. TCRdb re-hosts the immuneACCESS table, in-frame sequences only. Its copies lack some clones; in the studies checked, an unresolved V gene accounts for under half of them, and the cause for the rest is not known. The sample table lists fewer than 200,000 clones, about 88% of them with a count of one. Roughly 26% of the sample comes from the top ten. Sample time point, as interpreted from the label and publication: about 28 days (+/-7) after the second vaccine dose. The source material was peripheral blood, sampled 28 days after the second AZD1222 dose. The receptors were sampled from an adult who received the AZD1222 COVID-19 vaccine.

The chain uses TRBV24-1 and TRBJ1-6; D perhaps matches TRBD1 (6 bases). Deletions cut 4 bases from V and 9 bases from J, with 9 bases between. CDR3 size: 13 residues. The germline V gene has CDR1 KGHDR and CDR2 SFDVKD. The CDR3 protein is CATSEEGGSPLHF. CDR3 coding DNA: TGTGCCACCAGTGAAGAAGGGGGTTCACCCCTCCACTTT.

The chain employs TRBV7-2 and TRBJ2-7; D is possibly TRBD2 (5 bases). This CDR3 is 14 amino acids long. CDR1 and CDR2 from the germline V gene are SGHTA and FQGNSA. Trimming stripped 7 bases from V and 2 bases from J, with 15 bases between. Here the CDR3 reads CASKLAGPAYEQYF. DNA for the CDR3: TGTGCCAGCAAATTGGCGGGTCCCGCCTACGAGCAGTACTTC.

V and J are TRBV5-6 and TRBJ2-3, with D uncertain. Germline values: CDR1 SGHDT, CDR2 YYEEEE. The germline V and J ends were trimmed by 1 base and 7 bases, with 10 bases remaining between them. The CDR3 is 13 residues long. The CDR3 loop reads CASSLRQLNTQYF. The CDR3 DNA reads TGTGCCAGCAGCTTGCGCCAACTCAATACGCAGTATTTT. The complete variable domain, with remaining parts taken from reference TRBV5-6 and TRBJ2-3, reads DAGVTQSPTHLIKTRGQQVTLRCSPKSGHDTVSWYQQALGQGPQFIFQYYEEEERQRGNFPDRFSGHQFPNYSSELNVNALLLGDSALYLCASSLRQLNTQYFGPGTRLTVL.

This chain links TRBV6-1 with TRBJ1-4, with a tentative D call TRBD1 (5 bases). The germline V gene encodes CDR1 MNHNS and CDR2 SASEGT. Trimming took 3 bases from V and 3 from J, leaving 11 bases between them. CDR3 length equals 15 residues. The CDR3 sequence: CASSDPGGANEKLFF. The CDR3 coding sequence is TGTGCCAGCAGTGACCCGGGAGGGGCTAATGAAAAACTGTTTTTT.

The chain combines TRBV7-9 with TRBJ1-1, with D possibly TRBD1 on 6 matching bases. The germline gives CDR1 SEHNR, CDR2 FQNEAQ (reference sequence). The V and J ends lost 6 bases and 4 bases respectively, with 15 bases between them. This CDR3 comprises 14 residues. The DNA for the CDR3 is TGTGCCAGCAGTCCAACAGGGCGTCCCACTGAAGCTTTCTTT. It codes for CASSPTGRPTEAFF.

The chain employs TRBV19 and TRBJ2-3; TRBD1 matches at 7 bases. Germline trimming cut 1 base from V and 7 bases from J; bases unmatched to any gene: 5. The germline CDR1 and CDR2 sequences are LNHDA and SQIVND (reference sequence). CDR3 length: 14 residues. The CDR3 nucleotides are TGTGCCAGTAGTATAGGACAGGGCCTGCATACGCAGTATTTT. It is translated as CASSIGQGLHTQYF. The complete variable domain, with remaining parts taken from reference TRBV19 and TRBJ2-3, reads DGGITQSPKYLFRKEGQNVTLSCEQNLNHDAMYWYRQDPGQGLRLIYYSQIVNDFQKGDIAEGYSVSREKKESFPLTVTSAQKNPTAFYLCASSIGQGLHTQYFGPGTRLTVL.

The chain is built from TRBV28 and TRBJ2-3; TRBD2 is a possible D gene (6 bases). Germline CDR1 MDHEN, CDR2 SYDVKM. The V end was cut by 3 bases, the J end by 3 bases, with 13 bases between. The CDR3 is 15 residues long. The CDR3 nucleotides are TGTGCCAGCAGTTTGGGGGGAGCGAGGACAGATACGCAGTATTTT. This gives the protein CASSLGGARTDTQYF.

Details on this clone: This CDR3 is also generated by other DNA sequences in the sample. The chain has TRBV18 and TRBJ1-1; D is unclear. From germline, CDR1 is KGHSH and CDR2 LQKENI. Trimming cost V 3 bases and J 1 base, with 12 bases left between them. The CDR3 totals 15 residues. CDR3 in DNA: TGTGCCAGCTCACCGCCGCAAGGGAGGAACACTGAAGCTTTCTTT. Residues: CASSPPQGRNTEAFF.

This clone was detected only once. The chain employs TRBV2 and TRBJ2-4; 9 bases agree with TRBD1. CDR3 length equals 15 residues. Trimming took 6 bases from V and 8 from J; bases not matched to a gene: 11. Germline loops: CDR1 SNHLY, CDR2 FYNNEI. CDR3 in DNA: TGTGCCAGCAGCTCAAGGGGACAGGGTGGGGACATTCAGTACTTC. Its protein product is CASSSRGQGGDIQYF.

The chain joins TRBV21-1 to TRBJ2-1; the D call TRBD2 from the table was never checked on the DNA. TRBV21-1 is termed a pseudogene. The CDR3 is 15 residues long. This CDR3 reads CASSKMASGNNEQFF. CDR3 DNA sequence: TGTGCCAGCAGCAAAATGGCTAGCGGGAATAATGAGCAGTTCTTC.

The chain has TRBV18 and TRBJ2-2; 7 nucleotides line up with TRBD1. V was pared by 3 bases and J by 4 bases, with 8 bases of the junction left unmatched. Per the germline V gene, CDR1 is KGHSH and CDR2 is LQKENI. There are 16 residues in the CDR3. The CDR3 protein is CASSPQLGGPTGELFF. For the CDR3, the DNA is TGTGCCAGCTCACCCCAGCTAGGGGGCCCCACCGGGGAGCTGTTTTTT.

The chain has TRBV28 and TRBJ2-1; 8 positions agree with TRBD2. The CDR3 totals 16 residues. The junction had 10 bases not matched to a gene; V was cut back by 6 bases and J by 3 bases. The germline CDR1 and CDR2 sequences are MDHEN and SYDVKM. The CDR3 region has the DNA TGTGCCAGCAGCCCCTCCGGGACTAGGGGCTACAATGAGCAGTTCTTC. The encoded protein is CASSPSGTRGYNEQFF.

The chain carries TRBV27 and TRBJ2-2; 9 bases are shared with TRBD2. Germline V gives CDR1 MNHEY, CDR2 SMNVEV (reference sequence). This CDR3 has 15 residues. The junction had 3 bases not matched to a gene; V was cut back by 3 bases and J by 4 bases. The CDR3 bases are TGTGCCAGCAGTTTTAGCGGGAGTGGCACCGGGGAGCTGTTTTTT. It encodes CASSFSGSGTGELFF.

The rearrangement uses TRBV11-3 and TRBJ2-4; D gene uncertain. V was trimmed by 5 bases and J by 5 bases, leaving 10 bases between them. From germline, CDR1 is SGHNT and CDR2 YENEEA. The CDR3 contains 13 residues. The CDR3 nucleotides are TGTGCCAGCAGCGCCCGACAAGAAAACATTCAGTACTTC. As protein: CASSARQENIQYF.

The rearrangement joins TRBV7-2 to TRBJ2-1; 11 bases align to TRBD1. Germline loops: CDR1 SGHTA, CDR2 FQGNSA. The junction had 10 bases not matched to a gene; V was cut back by 5 bases and J by 4 bases. The CDR3 is made up of 17 amino acids. The CDR3 is CASSPPGQGAQYNEQFF. DNA for the CDR3: TGTGCCAGCAGCCCTCCTGGACAGGGGGCGCAGTACAATGAGCAGTTCTTC.

The genes are TRBV9 and TRBJ2-1; tentatively, D is TRBD2 (6 bases). CDR1 is SGDLS and CDR2 is YYNGEE in the germline V gene. The CDR3 runs to 15 residues. Trimming left V 1 base short and J 0 bases short, with 8 bases between. The CDR3 is CASSVSEGSYNEQFF. The CDR3 nucleotides read TGTGCCAGCAGCGTATCGGAGGGCTCCTACAATGAGCAGTTCTTC.

The chain has TRBV5-1 and TRBJ2-5; D is uncertain. The CDR3 sequence is 14 residues long. Germline CDR1 is SGHRS and CDR2 is YFSETQ. The V end lost 0 bases, the J end lost 4 bases, and 10 bases lay between the germline ends. CDR3 amino acids: CASSLEGVGETQYF. CDR3 DNA: TGCGCCAGCAGCTTGGAGGGTGTTGGAGAGACCCAGTACTTC.

The genes are TRBV4-3 and TRBJ2-1; D uncertain. Deletions cut 4 bases from V and 0 bases from J, with 16 bases between. CDR1 and CDR2 (germline): LGHNA, YSLEER. The CDR3 consists of 17 residues. Here the CDR3 reads CASSPLNAESSYNEQFF. The CDR3 coding sequence is TGCGCCAGCAGCCCCCTGAACGCCGAGAGCTCCTACAATGAGCAGTTCTTC.

This clone was seen only once. This chain links TRBV14 with TRBJ2-5; D remains unclear. This CDR3 comprises 13 residues. Between the trimmed V and J ends, which lost 6 bases and 3 bases, there was a span of 11 bases. Germline V gene lookup returns CDR1 SGHDN and CDR2 FVKESK. The CDR3 is CASRAVGKETQYF. The CDR3 DNA follows: TGTGCCAGCAGAGCTGTAGGGAAAGAGACCCAGTACTTC.

This CDR3 reads CASSQDVHGASGANVLTF. The CDR3 DNA is TGTGCCAGCAGCCAAGATGTCCATGGCGCCTCTGGGGCCAACGTCCTGACTTTC. The gene calls are TRBV3-1 (or the pseudogene TRBV3-2) and TRBJ2-6, with D hard to call. The CDR3 is made up of 18 amino acids. Per germline, CDR1 LGHDT and CDR2 YNNKEL (reference sequence). Trimming stripped 0 bases from V and 0 bases from J, with 12 bases between.

Note on this clone: The same CDR3 is also encoded by other DNA sequences in this sample. The chain has TRBV2 and TRBJ2-4; no definite D call. V was trimmed by 3 bases and J by 7 bases, leaving 7 bases between them. Germline CDR1 is SNHLY and CDR2 is FYNNEI. The CDR3 contains 12 residues. The CDR3 loop reads CASSERVNIQYF. The CDR3 DNA reads as TGTGCCAGCAGTGAGAGAGTGAACATTCAGTACTTC. The full variable domain, completed using reference TRBV2 and TRBJ2-4, is EPEVTQTPSHQVTQMGQEVILRCVPISNHLYFYWYRQILGQKVEFLVSFYNNEISEKSEIFDDQFSVERPDGSNFTLKIRSTKLEDSAMYFCASSERVNIQYFGAGTRLSVL.

This sequence joins TRBV4-1 and TRBJ1-3; D is undetermined. Trimming pared 0 bases from V and 0 bases from J, leaving 9 bases between. Germline assignment: CDR1 MGHRA and CDR2 YSYEKL. The CDR3 loop spans 16 amino acids. Here the CDR3 reads CASSQEISASGNTIYF. The DNA for the CDR3 is TGCGCCAGCAGCCAAGAAATATCTGCCTCTGGAAACACCATATATTTT.

V usage is TRBV5-1 and J usage is TRBJ1-1; D call uncertain. The V end lost 0 bases, the J end lost 4 bases, and 10 bases lay between the germline ends. Germline V gene sequence: CDR1 SGHRS, CDR2 YFSETQ. The CDR3 sequence is 14 residues long. Here the CDR3 DNA reads TGCGCCAGCAGCTTGGCTCTGGGGAGCACTGAAGCTTTCTTT. Translating it yields CASSLALGSTEAFF.

The gene calls are TRBV9 and TRBJ1-2, with TRBD1 as a possible D gene (6 bases). The CDR3 totals 13 residues. The germline V gene has CDR1 SGDLS and CDR2 YYNGEE. V was pared by 3 bases and J by 4 bases, with 10 bases between. Here the CDR3 reads CASSADSFYGYTF. CDR3 in DNA: TGTGCCAGCAGCGCGGACAGTTTCTATGGCTACACCTTC. Complete variable domain (other parts from reference TRBV9 and TRBJ1-2): DSGVTQTPKHLITATGQRVTLRCSPRSGDLSVYWYQQSLDQGLQFLIQYYNGEERAKGNILERFSAQQFPDLHSELNLSSLELGDSALYFCASSADSFYGYTFGSGTRLTVV.

This clone was recorded only once. The CDR3 DNA follows: TGTGCCAGCAGCTCATCCCCGGCGGGAGCTAGTGAGCAGTTCTTC. Amino acid sequence: CASSSSPAGASEQFF. This chain links TRBV7-2 with TRBJ2-1; 7 bases map to TRBD2. V shed 4 bases and J 9 bases; nucleotides not matched to a gene: 12. Germline V gives CDR1 SGHTA, CDR2 FQGNSA. The CDR3 totals 15 residues.

The CDR3 loop is CASSYHPRPGTSGRAVDTQYF. CDR3 bases: TGTGCCAGCAGTTACCACCCCCGTCCCGGGACTAGCGGGAGGGCCGTAGATACGCAGTATTTT. The chain links TRBV27 to TRBJ2-3; 16 bases agree with TRBD2. There are 21 residues in the CDR3. Trimming at V came to 4 bases and at J to 5 bases, leaving 18 bases not matched to a gene. From germline, CDR1 is MNHEY and CDR2 SMNVEV (reference sequence).

V is TRBV6-5 and J is TRBJ1-3; D unclear. The V end lost 8 bases, the J end lost 0 bases, and 11 bases lay between the germline ends. The CDR3 sequence is 14 residues long. Germline loops: CDR1 MNHEY, CDR2 SVGAGI. CDR3 region: CASSPLFSGNTIYF. CDR3 bases: TGTGCCAGCTCTCCGCTTTTCTCTGGAAACACCATATATTTT.

This rearrangement joins TRBV13 to TRBJ2-5; 14 bases fit TRBD2. CDR3 length: 18 amino acids. CDR1 PRHDT and CDR2 FYEKMQ come from the germline V gene (reference sequence). Trimming at V came to 0 bases and at J to 7 bases, leaving 10 bases not matched to a gene. CDR3 coding DNA: TGTGCCAGCAGCTTAGGCCCAAGACTAGCGGGAGGGCGGGGGACCCAGTACTTC. Its protein product is CASSLGPRLAGGRGTQYF.

This chain connects TRBV27 to TRBJ2-7; TRBD2 is a possible D gene (6 bases). The CDR3 covers 16 residues. Germline CDR1 and CDR2: MNHEY and SMNVEV (reference sequence). Trimming cost V 2 bases and J 1 base, with 15 bases left between them. Written as DNA, the CDR3 is TGTGCCAGCAGTTTAAAGGCGACTAGGGATTCCTACGAGCAGTACTTC. Translating gives CASSLKATRDSYEQYF.

This clone appeared a single time. The chain uses TRBV23-1 and TRBJ2-1; a possible D gene is TRBD2 (6 bases). TRBV23-1 qualifies as an ORF whose function is uncertain. The length of the CDR3 is 15 residues. The V gene lost 8 bases and the J gene lost 4 bases, with 18 bases spanning the gap. CDR3 sequence reads: CASPQAGTPYNEQFF. Here the CDR3 DNA reads TGCGCCAGCCCCCAGGCGGGAACCCCTTACAATGAGCAGTTCTTC.